This TCR beta chain appears in the sequencing data of a study of blood T cell repertoires in COVID-19 (dated by TCRdb to 2020 to 2022). About the study as a whole: Samples covering the acute and convalescent phases of COVID-19 were provided by collaborators in the United States, Italy and Spain. Samples came from the ongoing ImmuneRACE study (first 160 participants) plus 1,254 subjects from 6 global collaborators. Subjects who had been exposed to COVID-19, were actively infected with it, or had recovered from it provided the deeply sampled blood TCRbeta repertoires that made up the dataset. Nearly every sample came with metadata listing a de-identified subject ID, COVID-19 status, age in years and sex. The prospective study material was composed of cDNA or gDNA derived from T cells, B-cell-depleted T cells, or PBMCs. The repertoires were released in a freely available public database intended as a resource for research on the immune response to SARS-CoV-2. Where HLA class I and class II types were available, the types were taken from metadata supplied by the sample provider, not from assay-based typing.

This clone was recorded a few times. Its binding antigen is unknown. No qualities accompany the bases; no much larger clone lies one base away. The collaborating institutions used their own protocols to collect whole blood in K2EDTA tubes. Collaborator samples were shipped for TCRbeta analysis as frozen whole blood, isolated PBMCs, or DNA extracted from either sample type. Study-wide conclusions, independent of this receptor: The amount of clinical and demographic metadata varied by source and participant and was provided uncurated.

CDR1 LGHNA and CDR2 YSLEER were looked up in the germline V gene. Spanning cysteine to phenylalanine, the CDR3 consists of 15 amino acids. Only the CDR3 portion is preserved as DNA: 45 bases, with reading frame beginning at the first base. The V end loses 0 bases and the J end loses 6 bases, and a stretch of 13 bases separates them. TCRbeta CDR3 regions were amplified from genomic DNA using the immunoSEQ Assay, a bias-controlled multiplex PCR. The published analysis was carried out like this. The number of nucleated cells in each sample was estimated by amplification of reference gene primers within the assay. To quantify the absolute abundance of each unique TCRbeta CDR3 rearrangement, sequence reads were collapsed and filtered. For each sample, productive Simpson clonality was calculated by taking the square root of Simpson's diversity index across productive rearrangements. TCRdb took this table from immuneACCESS and kept in-frame rearrangements with V and J called. Such tables lack part of the clones; where checked against another copy, unresolved V genes explain under half of the gap, and the rest is unexplained. V, J and clone size derive from that table, while D and trimming were established from the DNA sequence. The sample table contains about 230,000 clones; only one count was recorded for 65% to 85% of them. The ten biggest clones cover around 25% of the sample.

This receptor chain uses TRBV4-3 and TRBJ2-3; a weak D assignment points to TRBD2 (5 bases agree). The receptor was isolated from a man aged 40-50 years with acute or convalescent COVID-19. The sample consisted of peripheral blood. In nucleotide form, the sequence is TGCGCCAGCAGCCAAGATTGGCCTAGCCCCGATACGCAGTATTTT. The resulting protein is CASSQDWPSPDTQYF.